The 9 T cell receptor beta chains given below trace back to one sample, sequenced in a study of shared clonotypes between healthy human individuals. Produced via immunoSEQ multiplex PCR; TCRdb's table is partial and in-frame only. The sample holds 980,000 or so clones, over 75% seen once. Sequencing used memory CD4+ T cells sorted from blood. The subset here: CD45RA-negative fraction. The receptor set was obtained from a man aged 18 to 29 in good health.

The rearrangement joins TRBV15 to TRBJ2-1; no clear D. The CDR3 spans 14 residues. The germline V gene has CDR1 LNHNV and CDR2 YYDKDF (reference sequence). Trimming pared 0 bases from V and 8 bases from J, leaving 11 bases between. The CDR3 nucleotides read TGTGCCACCAGCAGAGATTCCCTAAGAGATGAGCAGTTCTTC. It specifies CATSRDSLRDEQFF.

V and J are TRBV7-2 and TRBJ2-3; TRBD2 aligns across 7 bases. The CDR3 loop spans 15 amino acids. The trim removed 1 base at V and 2 bases at J, leaving 3 bases unmatched. Germline V gene lookup returns CDR1 SGHTA and CDR2 FQGNSA. CDR3 sequence reads: CASSLGLADTDTQYF. For the CDR3, the DNA is TGTGCCAGCAGCTTAGGCCTAGCGGACACAGATACGCAGTATTTT.

This clone is a singleton in its sample. V and J are TRBV25-1 and TRBJ2-1; 9 bases fit TRBD1. Trimming at V came to 2 bases and at J to 10 bases, leaving 3 bases not matched to a gene. The CDR3 has 13 residues. CDR1 and CDR2 (germline): MGHDK, SYGVNS. CDR3 sequence (DNA): TGTGCCAGCAGTGAACCGGGACAGGGCGAGCAGTTCTTC. It codes for CASSEPGQGEQFF.

CDR3 residues: CASSLISDSEQFF. The CDR3 DNA reads TGTGCCAGCAGTCTGATTTCCGATTCGGAACAGTTCTTC. The chain carries TRBV6-6 and TRBJ2-1; D is undetermined. V lost 5 bases to trimming and J lost 13 bases, with 18 bases between them. The CDR3 has 13 amino acids. Germline V gives CDR1 MNHNY, CDR2 SVGAGI (reference sequence).

In this sample, this clone turned up once. Additional DNA sequences in this sample encode the identical CDR3. This sequence joins TRBV30 and TRBJ2-1; D is uncertain. Per germline, CDR1 GTSNPN and CDR2 SVGIG (reference sequence). The CDR3 covers 12 residues. The V gene lost 2 bases and the J gene lost 5 bases, with 7 bases spanning the gap. CDR3 nucleotide sequence: TGTGCCTGGAGTCCGTGGGACAATGAGCAGTTCTTC. It codes for CAWSPWDNEQFF.

J is TRBJ2-7 and V is TRBV21-1; TRBD1 reflects the table's D call only, with no check against the DNA. TRBV21-1 is a pseudogene segment. The CDR3 consists of 14 residues. The CDR3, as DNA: TGTGCCAGCAGCAAAGGGCAGGGAAGGTACGAGCAGTACTTC. It encodes CASSKGQGRYEQYF.

This clone came up once. This rearrangement joins TRBV7-9 to TRBJ2-2; D is unresolved. Trimming removed 5 bases at V and 2 bases at J, with 6 bases between. The CDR3 loop spans 13 amino acids. Per germline, CDR1 SEHNR and CDR2 FQNEAQ (reference sequence). This CDR3 reads CASSRGNTGELFF. The CDR3 nucleotides read TGTGCCAGCAGCCGAGGAAACACCGGGGAGCTGTTTTTT.

The genes are TRBV5-1 and TRBJ2-5, with D hard to call. Germline CDR1 reads SGHRS; CDR2 reads YFSETQ. The V gene lost 4 bases and the J gene lost 2 bases, with 12 bases spanning the gap. This CDR3 has 14 residues. In DNA form, the CDR3 reads TGCGCCAGCAGCCAACTATTAAATCAAGAGACCCAGTACTTC. Amino acids: CASSQLLNQETQYF. The full variable domain, its missing parts supplied by reference TRBV5-1 and TRBJ2-5, is KAGVTQTPRYLIKTRGQQVTLSCSPISGHRSVSWYQQTPGQGLQFLFEYFSETQRNKGNFPGRFSGRQFSNSRSEMNVSTLELGDSALYLCASSQLLNQETQYFGPGTRLLVL.

The chain uses TRBV9 and TRBJ1-4, with 10 bases lining up with TRBD1. V shed 6 bases, J shed 7 bases, and the junction held 12 bases outside the gene matches. The V gene's germline CDR1 is SGDLS and CDR2 YYNGEE. This CDR3 contains 16 residues. CDR3 coding DNA: TGTGCCAGCATTGGGACAGGGGAATCTCGGGGTGAAAAACTGTTTTTT. Translation gives CASIGTGESRGEKLFF.